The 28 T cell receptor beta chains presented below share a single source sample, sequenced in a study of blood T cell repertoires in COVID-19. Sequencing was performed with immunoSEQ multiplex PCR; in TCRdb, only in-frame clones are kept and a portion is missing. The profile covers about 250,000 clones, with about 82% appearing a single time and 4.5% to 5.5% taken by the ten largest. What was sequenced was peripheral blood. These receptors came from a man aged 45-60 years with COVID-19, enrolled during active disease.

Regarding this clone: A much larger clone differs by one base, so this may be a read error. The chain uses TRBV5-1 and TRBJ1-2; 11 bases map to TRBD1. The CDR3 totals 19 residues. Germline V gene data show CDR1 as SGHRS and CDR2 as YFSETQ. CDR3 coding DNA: TGCGCCAGCAGCTTGGGCTCCCTAGGACAGGGGGCTTCTAACTATGGCTACATCTTC. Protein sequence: CASSLGSLGQGASNYGYIF.

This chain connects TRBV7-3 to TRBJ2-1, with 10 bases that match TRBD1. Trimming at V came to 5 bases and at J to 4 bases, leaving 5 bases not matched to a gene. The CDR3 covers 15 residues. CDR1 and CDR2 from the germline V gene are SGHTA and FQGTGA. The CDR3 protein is CASSTGTGAYNEQFF. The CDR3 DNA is TGTGCCAGCAGCACAGGGACAGGGGCATACAATGAGCAGTTCTTC.

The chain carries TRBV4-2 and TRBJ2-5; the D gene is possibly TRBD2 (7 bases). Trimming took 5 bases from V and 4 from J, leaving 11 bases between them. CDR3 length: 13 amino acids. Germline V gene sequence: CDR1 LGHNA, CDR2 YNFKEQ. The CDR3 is CASSGGASETQYF. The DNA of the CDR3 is TGTGCCAGCAGCGGGGGGGCCTCAGAGACCCAGTACTTC.

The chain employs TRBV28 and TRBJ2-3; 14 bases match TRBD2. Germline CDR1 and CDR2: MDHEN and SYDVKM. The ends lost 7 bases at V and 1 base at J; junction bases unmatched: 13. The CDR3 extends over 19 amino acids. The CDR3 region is CASKGTSGGLQPGTDTQYF. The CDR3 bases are TGTGCCAGCAAGGGGACTAGCGGGGGCTTACAACCGGGCACAGATACGCAGTATTTT.

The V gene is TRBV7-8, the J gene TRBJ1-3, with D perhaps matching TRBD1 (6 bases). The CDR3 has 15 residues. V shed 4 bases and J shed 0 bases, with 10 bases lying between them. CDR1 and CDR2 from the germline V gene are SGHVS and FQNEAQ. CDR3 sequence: CASSYDRSSGNTIYF. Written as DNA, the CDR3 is TGTGCCAGCAGCTACGACAGGAGCTCTGGAAACACCATATATTTT.

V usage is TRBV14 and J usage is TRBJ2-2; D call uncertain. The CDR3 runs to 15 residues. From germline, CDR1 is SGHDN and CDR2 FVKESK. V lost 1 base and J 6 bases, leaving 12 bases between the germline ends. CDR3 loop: CASSQGTPPAGELFF. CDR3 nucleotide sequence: TGTGCCAGCAGCCAAGGTACCCCTCCAGCCGGGGAGCTGTTTTTT.

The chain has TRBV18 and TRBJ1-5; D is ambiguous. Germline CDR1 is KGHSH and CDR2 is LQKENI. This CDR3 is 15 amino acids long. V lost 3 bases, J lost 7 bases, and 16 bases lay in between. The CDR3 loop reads CASSPALAGKQPQHF. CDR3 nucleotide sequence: TGTGCCAGCTCACCCGCCCTCGCGGGAAAACAGCCCCAGCATTTT.

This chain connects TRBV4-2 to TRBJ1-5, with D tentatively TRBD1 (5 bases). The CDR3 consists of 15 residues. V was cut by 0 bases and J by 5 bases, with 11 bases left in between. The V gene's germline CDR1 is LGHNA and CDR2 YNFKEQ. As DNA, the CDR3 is TGTGCCAGCAGCCAAGAAGTTCGGGGGGATCAGCCCCAGCATTTT. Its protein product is CASSQEVRGDQPQHF.

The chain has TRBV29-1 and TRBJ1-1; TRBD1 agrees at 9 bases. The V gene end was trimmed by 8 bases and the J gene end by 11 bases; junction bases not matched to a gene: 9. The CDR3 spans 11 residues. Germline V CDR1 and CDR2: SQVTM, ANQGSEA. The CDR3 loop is CSTNRGPDAFF. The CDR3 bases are TGCAGCACTAACAGGGGGCCGGATGCTTTCTTT.

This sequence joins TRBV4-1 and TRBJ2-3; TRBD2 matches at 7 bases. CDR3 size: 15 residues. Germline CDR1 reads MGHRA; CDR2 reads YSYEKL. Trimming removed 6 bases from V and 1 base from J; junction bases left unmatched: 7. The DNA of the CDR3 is TGCGCCAGCAGTCTAAGCGGGGTCGGCACAGATACGCAGTATTTT. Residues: CASSLSGVGTDTQYF.

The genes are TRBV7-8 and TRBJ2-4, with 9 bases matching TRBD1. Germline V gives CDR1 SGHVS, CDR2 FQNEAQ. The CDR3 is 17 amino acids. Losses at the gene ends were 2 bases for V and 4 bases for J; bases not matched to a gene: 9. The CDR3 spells CASSLIPPGQGKNIQYF. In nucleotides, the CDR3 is TGTGCCAGCAGCTTAATCCCCCCGGGACAGGGTAAAAACATTCAGTACTTC. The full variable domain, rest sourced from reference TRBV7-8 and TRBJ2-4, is GAGVSQSPRYKVAKRGQDVALRCDPISGHVSLFWYQQALGQGPEFLTYFQNEAQLDKSGLPSDRFFAERPEGSVSTLKIQRTQQEDSAVYLCASSLIPPGQGKNIQYFGAGTRLSVL.

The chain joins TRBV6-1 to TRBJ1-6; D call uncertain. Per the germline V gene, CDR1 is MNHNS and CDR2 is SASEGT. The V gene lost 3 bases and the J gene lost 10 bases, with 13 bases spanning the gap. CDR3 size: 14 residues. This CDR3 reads CASSERGSWSPLHF. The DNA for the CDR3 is TGTGCCAGCAGTGAGCGCGGGAGTTGGTCACCCCTCCACTTT.

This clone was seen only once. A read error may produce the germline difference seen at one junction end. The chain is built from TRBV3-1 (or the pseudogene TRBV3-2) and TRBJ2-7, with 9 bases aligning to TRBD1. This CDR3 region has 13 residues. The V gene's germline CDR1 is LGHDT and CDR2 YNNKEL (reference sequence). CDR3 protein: CASSQGGQGGRHF. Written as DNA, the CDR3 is TGTGCCAGCAGCCAAGGGGGACAGGGTGGGCGCCACTTC.

CDR3 sequence reads: CASSLDGHSYEQYF. CDR3 DNA: TGTGCCAGCAGCTTAGACGGACATTCCTACGAGCAGTACTTC. V and J are TRBV7-9 and TRBJ2-7; possibly TRBD1 for D (5 bases). This CDR3 comprises 14 residues. V gave up 1 base and J gave up 1 base, with 8 bases separating them. Germline-derived CDR1 and CDR2 are SEHNR and FQNEAQ (reference sequence).

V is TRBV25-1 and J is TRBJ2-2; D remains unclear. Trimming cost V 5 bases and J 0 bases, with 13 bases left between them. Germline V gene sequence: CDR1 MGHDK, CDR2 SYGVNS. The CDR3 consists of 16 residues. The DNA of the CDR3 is TGTGCCAGCAGTTCGAACACCGGAGCGAACACCGGGGAGCTGTTTTTT. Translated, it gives CASSSNTGANTGELFF. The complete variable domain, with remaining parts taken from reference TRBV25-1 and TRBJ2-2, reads EADIYQTPRYLVIGTGKKITLECSQTMGHDKMYWYQQDPGMELHLIHYSYGVNSTEKGDLSSESTVSRIRTEHFPLTLESARPSHTSQYLCASSSNTGANTGELFFGEGSRLTVL.

CDR3 in DNA: TGCAGCGTTTATTTGGACACCTACGAGCAGTACTTC. It specifies CSVYLDTYEQYF. The chain employs TRBV29-1 and TRBJ2-7, with D tentatively TRBD1 (5 bases). Germline V lookup: CDR1 SQVTM, CDR2 ANQGSEA. Trimming left V 5 bases short and J 2 bases short, with 10 bases between. CDR3 size: 12 residues.

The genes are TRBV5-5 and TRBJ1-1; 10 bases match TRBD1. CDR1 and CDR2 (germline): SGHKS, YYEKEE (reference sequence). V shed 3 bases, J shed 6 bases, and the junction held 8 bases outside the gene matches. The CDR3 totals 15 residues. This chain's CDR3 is CASSSTGTGVSEAFF. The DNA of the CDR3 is TGTGCCAGCAGCTCGACCGGGACAGGGGTCTCTGAAGCTTTCTTT.

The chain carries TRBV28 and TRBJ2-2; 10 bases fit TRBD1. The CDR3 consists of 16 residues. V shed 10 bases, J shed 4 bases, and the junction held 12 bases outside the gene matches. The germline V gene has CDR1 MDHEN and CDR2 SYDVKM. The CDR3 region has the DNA TGTGCCACAAACCACCGGGACAGGGGTCTCACCGGGGAGCTGTTTTTT. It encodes CATNHRDRGLTGELFF.

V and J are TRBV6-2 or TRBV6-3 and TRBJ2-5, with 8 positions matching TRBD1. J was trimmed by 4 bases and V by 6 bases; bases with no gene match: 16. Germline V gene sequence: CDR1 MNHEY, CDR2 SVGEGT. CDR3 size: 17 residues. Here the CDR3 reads CASSPRRYRGTPETQYF. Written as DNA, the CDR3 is TGTGCCAGCAGCCCCCGGCGATACAGGGGGACCCCAGAGACCCAGTACTTC.

In nucleotides, the CDR3 is TGTGCCAGCAGCCGTTTTATTGCGCTGAACACTGAAGCTTTCTTT. Its translation is CASSRFIALNTEAFF. The V gene is TRBV7-2, the J gene TRBJ1-1; the D is unclear. The germline gives CDR1 SGHTA, CDR2 FQGNSA. This CDR3 comprises 15 residues. The ends were cut back, 5 bases at V and 0 bases at J, with 13 bases in the middle.

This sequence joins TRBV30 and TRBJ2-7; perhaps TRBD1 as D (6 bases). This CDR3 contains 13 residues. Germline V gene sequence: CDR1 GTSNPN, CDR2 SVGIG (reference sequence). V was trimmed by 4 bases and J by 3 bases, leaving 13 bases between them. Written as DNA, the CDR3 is TGTGCCTGGACAACAGGGCCTCTCTACGAGCAGTACTTC. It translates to CAWTTGPLYEQYF.

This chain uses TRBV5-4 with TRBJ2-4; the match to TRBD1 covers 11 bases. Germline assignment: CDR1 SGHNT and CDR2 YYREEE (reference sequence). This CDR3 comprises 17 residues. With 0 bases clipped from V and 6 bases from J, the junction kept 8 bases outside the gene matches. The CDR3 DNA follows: TGTGCCAGCAGCTTGGGTGGGACAGGGGGTTTTAGAAACATTCAGTACTTC. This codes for CASSLGGTGGFRNIQYF.

CDR3 bases: TGTGCCACCAGCAGAGATTGGTCCGGGGGGGCCCCTTGGGCAGATACGCAGTATTTT. It codes for CATSRDWSGGAPWADTQYF. The chain employs TRBV15 and TRBJ2-3; 8 bases agree with TRBD2. CDR3 length: 19 residues. Per the germline V gene, CDR1 is LNHNV and CDR2 is YYDKDF (reference sequence). J lost 4 bases, V lost 0 bases, and 15 bases had no gene match.

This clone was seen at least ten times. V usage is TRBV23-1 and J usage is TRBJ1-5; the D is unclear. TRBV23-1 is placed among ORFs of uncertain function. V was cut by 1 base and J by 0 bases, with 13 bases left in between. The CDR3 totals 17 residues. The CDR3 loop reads CASSQFKDIPSNQPQHF. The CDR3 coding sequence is TGCGCCAGCAGTCAATTTAAAGACATCCCTAGCAATCAGCCCCAGCATTTT.

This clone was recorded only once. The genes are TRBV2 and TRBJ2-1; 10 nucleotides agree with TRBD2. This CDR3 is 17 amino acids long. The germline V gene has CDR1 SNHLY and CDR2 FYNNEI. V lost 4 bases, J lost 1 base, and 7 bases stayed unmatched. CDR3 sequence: CASSALAGGTSYNEQFF. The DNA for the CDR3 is TGTGCCAGCAGTGCGTTAGCGGGGGGCACTTCCTACAATGAGCAGTTCTTC.

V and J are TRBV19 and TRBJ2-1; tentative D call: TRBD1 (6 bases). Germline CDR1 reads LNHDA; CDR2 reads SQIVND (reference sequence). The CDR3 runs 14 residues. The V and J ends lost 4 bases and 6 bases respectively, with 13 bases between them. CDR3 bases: TGTGCCAGTAGTAATGGAAAGGGGGTCAATGAGCAGTTCTTC. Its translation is CASSNGKGVNEQFF. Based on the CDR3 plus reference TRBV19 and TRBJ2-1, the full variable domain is DGGITQSPKYLFRKEGQNVTLSCEQNLNHDAMYWYRQDPGQGLRLIYYSQIVNDFQKGDIAEGYSVSREKKESFPLTVTSAQKNPTAFYLCASSNGKGVNEQFFGPGTRLTVL.

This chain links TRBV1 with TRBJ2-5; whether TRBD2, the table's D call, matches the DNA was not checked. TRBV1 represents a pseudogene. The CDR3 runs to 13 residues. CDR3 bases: TGCACCAGCAGCCAAGTCCGGGAGGGGACCCAGTACTTC. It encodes CTSSQVREGTQYF.

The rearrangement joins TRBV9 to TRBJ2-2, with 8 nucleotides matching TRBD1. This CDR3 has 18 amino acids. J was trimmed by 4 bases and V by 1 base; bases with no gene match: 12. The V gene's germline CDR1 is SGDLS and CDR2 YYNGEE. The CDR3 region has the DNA TGTGCCAGCAGCGTATCCGGTCGGACAGGGCGGGCCACCGGGGAGCTGTTTTTT. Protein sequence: CASSVSGRTGRATGELFF. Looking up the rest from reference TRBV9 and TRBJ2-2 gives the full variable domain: DSGVTQTPKHLITATGQRVTLRCSPRSGDLSVYWYQQSLDQGLQFLIQYYNGEERAKGNILERFSAQQFPDLHSELNLSSLELGDSALYFCASSVSGRTGRATGELFFGEGSRLTVL.